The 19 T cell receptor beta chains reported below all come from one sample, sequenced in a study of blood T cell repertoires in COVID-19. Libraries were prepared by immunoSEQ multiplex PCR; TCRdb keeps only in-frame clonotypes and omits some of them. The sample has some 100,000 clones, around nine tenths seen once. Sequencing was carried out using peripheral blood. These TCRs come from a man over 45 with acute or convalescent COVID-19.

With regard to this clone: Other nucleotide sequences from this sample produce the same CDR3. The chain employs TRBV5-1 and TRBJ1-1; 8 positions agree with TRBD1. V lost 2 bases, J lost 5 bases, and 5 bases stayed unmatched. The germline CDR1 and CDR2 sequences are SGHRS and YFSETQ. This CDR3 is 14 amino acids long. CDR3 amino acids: CASSFRGLGTEAFF. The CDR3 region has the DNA TGCGCCAGCAGCTTCAGGGGGCTTGGAACTGAAGCTTTCTTT.

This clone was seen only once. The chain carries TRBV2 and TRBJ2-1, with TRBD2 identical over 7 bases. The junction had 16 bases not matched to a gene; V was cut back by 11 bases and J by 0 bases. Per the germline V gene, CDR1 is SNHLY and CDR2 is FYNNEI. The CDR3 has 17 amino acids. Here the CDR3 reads CAAADSGLPSSYNEQFF. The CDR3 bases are TGTGCCGCGGCCGACTCGGGACTACCTAGCTCCTACAATGAGCAGTTCTTC. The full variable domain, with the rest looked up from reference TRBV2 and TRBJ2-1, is EPEVTQTPSHQVTQMGQEVILRCVPISNHLYFYWYRQILGQKVEFLVSFYNNEISEKSEIFDDQFSVERPDGSNFTLKIRSTKLEDSAMYFCAAADSGLPSSYNEQFFGPGTRLTVL.

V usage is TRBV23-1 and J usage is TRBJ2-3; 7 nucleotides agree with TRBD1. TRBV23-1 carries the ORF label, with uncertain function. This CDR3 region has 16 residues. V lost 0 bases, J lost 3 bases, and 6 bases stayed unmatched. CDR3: CASSQSTAGGTDTQYF. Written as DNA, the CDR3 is TGCGCCAGCAGTCAATCTACGGCAGGGGGAACAGATACGCAGTATTTT.

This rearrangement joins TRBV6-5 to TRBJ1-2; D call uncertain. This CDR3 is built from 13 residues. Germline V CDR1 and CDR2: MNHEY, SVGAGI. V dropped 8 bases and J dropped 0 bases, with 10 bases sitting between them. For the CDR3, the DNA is TGTGCCAGCCACAGTGATGCTAACTATGGCTACACCTTC. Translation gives CASHSDANYGYTF.

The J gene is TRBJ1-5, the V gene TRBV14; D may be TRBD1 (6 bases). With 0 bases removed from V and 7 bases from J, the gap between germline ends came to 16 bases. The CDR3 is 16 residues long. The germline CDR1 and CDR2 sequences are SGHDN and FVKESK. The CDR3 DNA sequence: TGTGCCAGCAGCCAAGATATGAGGGGGAGCGGACAGCCCCAGCATTTT. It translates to CASSQDMRGSGQPQHF.

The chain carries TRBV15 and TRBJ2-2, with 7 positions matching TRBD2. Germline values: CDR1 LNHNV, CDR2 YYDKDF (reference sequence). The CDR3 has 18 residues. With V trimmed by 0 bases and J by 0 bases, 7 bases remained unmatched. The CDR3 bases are TGTGCCACCAGCAGAGAGAGACTAGCAATGGCGAACACCGGGGAGCTGTTTTTT. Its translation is CATSRERLAMANTGELFF.

CDR3 nucleotide sequence: TGTGCCACGGGCAGGGCTCCCAAAAACATTCAGTACTTC. Translated: CATGRAPKNIQYF. The chain joins TRBV19 to TRBJ2-4; maybe TRBD1 (5 bases). The V gene lost 10 bases and the J gene lost 2 bases, with 12 bases spanning the gap. CDR1 and CDR2 (germline): LNHDA, SQIVND (reference sequence). The CDR3 is made up of 13 amino acids.

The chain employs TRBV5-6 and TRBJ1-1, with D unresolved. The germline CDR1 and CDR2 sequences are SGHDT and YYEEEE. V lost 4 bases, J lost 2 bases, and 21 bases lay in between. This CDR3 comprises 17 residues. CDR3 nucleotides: TGTGCCAGCAGCGCTCTGGGAGGCGGGAGGGCCAACACTGAAGCTTTCTTT. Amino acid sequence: CASSALGGGRANTEAFF.

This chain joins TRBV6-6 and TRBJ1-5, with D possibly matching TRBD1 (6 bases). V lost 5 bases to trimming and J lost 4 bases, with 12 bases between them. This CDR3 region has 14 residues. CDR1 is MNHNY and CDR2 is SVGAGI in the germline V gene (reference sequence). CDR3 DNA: TGTGCCAGCAGTCCTAGACAGGTTAATCAGCCCCAGCATTTT. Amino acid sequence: CASSPRQVNQPQHF.

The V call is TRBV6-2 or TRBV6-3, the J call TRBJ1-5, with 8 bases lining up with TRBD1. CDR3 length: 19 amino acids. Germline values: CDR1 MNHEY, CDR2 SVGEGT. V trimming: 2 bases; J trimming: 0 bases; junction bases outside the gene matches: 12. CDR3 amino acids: CASSYPTGQGAGSNQPQHF. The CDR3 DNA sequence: TGTGCCAGCAGTTACCCTACCGGACAGGGCGCCGGTAGCAATCAGCCCCAGCATTTT.

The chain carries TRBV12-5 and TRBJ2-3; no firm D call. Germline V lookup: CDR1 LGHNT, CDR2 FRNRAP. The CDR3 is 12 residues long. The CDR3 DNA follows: TGTGCCACAGCACCTAGCACAGATACGCAGTATTTT. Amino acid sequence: CATAPSTDTQYF.

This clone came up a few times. The CDR3 loop is CASTSRPGGTGANVLTF. CDR3 DNA sequence: TGTGCCAGCACCTCCCGTCCAGGGGGCACCGGGGCCAACGTCCTGACTTTC. V gene TRBV3-1 (or the pseudogene TRBV3-2) combines with J gene TRBJ2-6; 8 bases map to TRBD1. Germline V CDR1 and CDR2: LGHDT, YNNKEL (reference sequence). V shed 7 bases and J 4 bases; nucleotides not matched to a gene: 12. The CDR3 totals 17 residues.

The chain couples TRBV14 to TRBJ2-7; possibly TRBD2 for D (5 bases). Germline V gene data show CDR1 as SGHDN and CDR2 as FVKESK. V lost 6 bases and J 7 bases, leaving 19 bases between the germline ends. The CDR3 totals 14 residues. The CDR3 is CASSRGLVVAEQYF. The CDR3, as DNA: TGTGCCAGCAGTCGAGGGCTCGTGGTAGCTGAGCAGTACTTC.

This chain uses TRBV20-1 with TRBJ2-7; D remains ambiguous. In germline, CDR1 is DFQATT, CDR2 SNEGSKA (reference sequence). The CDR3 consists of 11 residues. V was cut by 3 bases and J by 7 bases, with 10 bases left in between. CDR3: CSASRVEEQYF. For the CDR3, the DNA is TGCAGTGCTAGCCGGGTTGAGGAGCAGTACTTC.

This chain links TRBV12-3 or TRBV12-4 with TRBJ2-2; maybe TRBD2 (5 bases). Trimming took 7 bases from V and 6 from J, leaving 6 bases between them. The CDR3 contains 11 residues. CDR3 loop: CASKEAGELFF. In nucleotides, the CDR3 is TGTGCCAGCAAGGAGGCCGGGGAGCTGTTTTTT.

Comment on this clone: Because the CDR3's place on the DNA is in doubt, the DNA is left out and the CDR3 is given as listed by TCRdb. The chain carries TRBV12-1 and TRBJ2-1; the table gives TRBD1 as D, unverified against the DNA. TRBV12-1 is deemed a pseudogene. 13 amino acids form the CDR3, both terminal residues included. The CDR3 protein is CASSFGAGNEQFF.

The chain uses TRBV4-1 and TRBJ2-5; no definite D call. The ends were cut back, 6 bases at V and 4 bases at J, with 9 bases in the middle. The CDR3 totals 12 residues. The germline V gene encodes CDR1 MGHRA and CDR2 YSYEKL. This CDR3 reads CASSGRGETQYF. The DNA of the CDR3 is TGCGCCAGCAGTGGTCGAGGAGAGACCCAGTACTTC.

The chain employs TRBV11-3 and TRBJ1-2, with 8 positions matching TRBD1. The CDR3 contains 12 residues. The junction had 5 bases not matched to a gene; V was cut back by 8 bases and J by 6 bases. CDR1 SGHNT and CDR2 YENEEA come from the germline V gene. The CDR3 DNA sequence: TGTGCCAGCCGTCAGGGGGCGGATGGCTACACCTTC. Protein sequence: CASRQGADGYTF.

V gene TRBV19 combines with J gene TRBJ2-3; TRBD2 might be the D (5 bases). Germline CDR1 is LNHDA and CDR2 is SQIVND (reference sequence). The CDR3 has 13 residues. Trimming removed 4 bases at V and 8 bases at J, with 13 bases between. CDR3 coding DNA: TGTGCCAGTAGTACCACCCCAGAGGGTACGCAGTATTTT. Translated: CASSTTPEGTQYF.